This TCR beta chain was recovered during a study of pediatric ulcerative colitis. One to two pinch biopsies were taken from the rectum during colonoscopy. J was trimmed by 5 bases and V by 5 bases; bases with no gene match: 11. Germline V lookup: CDR1 LNHDA, CDR2 SQIVND (reference sequence). The CDR3 covers 15 residues. Produced via immunoSEQ multiplex PCR; TCRdb's table is partial and in-frame only. The profile shows 40,000 to 60,000 clones, roughly 79% of them singletons. This receptor was identified in a girl aged 5 to 17 with moderate ulcerative colitis. Material: gut tissue. V usage is TRBV19 and J usage is TRBJ1-1, with 7 nucleotides matching TRBD1. The CDR3 here is CASSPRAGGETEAFF. CDR3 nucleotide sequence: TGTGCCAGTAGTCCGAGGGCAGGGGGTGAGACTGAAGCTTTCTTT.